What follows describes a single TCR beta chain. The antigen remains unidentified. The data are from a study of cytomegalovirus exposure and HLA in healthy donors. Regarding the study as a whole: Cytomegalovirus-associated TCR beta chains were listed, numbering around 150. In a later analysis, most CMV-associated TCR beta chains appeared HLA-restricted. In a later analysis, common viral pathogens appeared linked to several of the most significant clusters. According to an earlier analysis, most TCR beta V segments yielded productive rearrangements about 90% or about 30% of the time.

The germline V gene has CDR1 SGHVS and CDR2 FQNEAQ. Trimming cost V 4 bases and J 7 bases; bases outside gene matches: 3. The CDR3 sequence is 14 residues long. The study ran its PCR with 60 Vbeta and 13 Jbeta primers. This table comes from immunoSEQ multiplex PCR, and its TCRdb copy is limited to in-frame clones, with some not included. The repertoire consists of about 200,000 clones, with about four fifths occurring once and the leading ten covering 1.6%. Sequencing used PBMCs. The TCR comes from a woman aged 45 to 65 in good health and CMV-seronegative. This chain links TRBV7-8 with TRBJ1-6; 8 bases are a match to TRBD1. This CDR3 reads CASSYRTGNSPLHF. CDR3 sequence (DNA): TGTGCCAGCAGCTACCGGACAGGGAATTCACCCCTCCACTTT.